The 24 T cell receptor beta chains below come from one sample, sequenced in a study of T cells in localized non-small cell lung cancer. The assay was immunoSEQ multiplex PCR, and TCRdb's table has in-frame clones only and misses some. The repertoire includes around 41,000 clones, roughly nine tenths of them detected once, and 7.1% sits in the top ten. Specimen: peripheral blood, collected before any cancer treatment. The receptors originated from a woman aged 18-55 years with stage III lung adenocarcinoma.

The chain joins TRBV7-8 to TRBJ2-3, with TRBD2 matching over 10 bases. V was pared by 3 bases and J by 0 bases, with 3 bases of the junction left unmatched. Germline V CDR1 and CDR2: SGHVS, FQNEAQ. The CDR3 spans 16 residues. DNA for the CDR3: TGTGCCAGCAGCTTGGAGCGGGGGGGGAGCACAGATACGCAGTATTTT. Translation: CASSLERGGSTDTQYF.

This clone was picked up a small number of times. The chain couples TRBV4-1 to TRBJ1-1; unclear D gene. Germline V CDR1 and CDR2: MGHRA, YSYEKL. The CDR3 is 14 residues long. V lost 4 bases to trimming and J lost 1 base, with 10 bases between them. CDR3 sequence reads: CASSLEQENTEAFF. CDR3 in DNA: TGCGCCAGCAGCCTAGAGCAGGAGAACACTGAAGCTTTCTTT.

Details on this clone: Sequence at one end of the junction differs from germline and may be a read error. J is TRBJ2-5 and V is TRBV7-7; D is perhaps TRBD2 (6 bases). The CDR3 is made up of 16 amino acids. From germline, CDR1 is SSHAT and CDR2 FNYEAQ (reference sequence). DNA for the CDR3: TGTGCTAGCAGCGCAGGTAGCGGAGCCCCTCAAGAGACCCAGTACTTC. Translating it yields CASSAGSGAPQETQYF.

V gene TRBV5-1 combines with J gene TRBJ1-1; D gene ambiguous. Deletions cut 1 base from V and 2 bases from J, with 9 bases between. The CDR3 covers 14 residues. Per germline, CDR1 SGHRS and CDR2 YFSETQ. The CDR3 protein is CASSLRSSNTEAFF. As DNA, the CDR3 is TGCGCCAGCAGCTTGAGATCATCCAACACTGAAGCTTTCTTT.

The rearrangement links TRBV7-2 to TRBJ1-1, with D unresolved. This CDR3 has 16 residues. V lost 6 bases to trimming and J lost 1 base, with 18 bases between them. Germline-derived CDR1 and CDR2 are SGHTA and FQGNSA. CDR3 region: CASREILSIGNTEAFF. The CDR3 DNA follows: TGTGCCAGCAGGGAGATTTTGAGCATCGGGAACACTGAAGCTTTCTTT.

The CDR3 DNA follows: TGTGCCAGCTCACGAGGGGCCTCCACAGATACGCAGTATTTT. It specifies CASSRGASTDTQYF. This rearrangement joins TRBV18 to TRBJ2-3; D is possibly TRBD1 or TRBD2 (5 bases each). Trimming stripped 4 bases from V and 2 bases from J, with 10 bases between. In germline, CDR1 is KGHSH, CDR2 LQKENI. This CDR3 region has 14 residues.

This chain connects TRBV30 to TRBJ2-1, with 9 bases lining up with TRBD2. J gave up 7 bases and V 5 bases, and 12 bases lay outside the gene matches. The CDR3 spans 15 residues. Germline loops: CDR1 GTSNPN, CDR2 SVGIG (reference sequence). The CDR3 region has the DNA TGTGCCTGGGACGTTAGCGGGGGTTATCTTAATGAGCAGTTCTTC. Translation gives CAWDVSGGYLNEQFF. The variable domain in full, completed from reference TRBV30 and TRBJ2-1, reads SQTIHQWPATLVQPVGSPLSLECTVEGTSNPNLYWYRQAAGRGLQLLFYSVGIGQISSEVPQNLSASRPQDRQFILSSKKLLLSDSGFYLCAWDVSGGYLNEQFFGPGTRLTVL.

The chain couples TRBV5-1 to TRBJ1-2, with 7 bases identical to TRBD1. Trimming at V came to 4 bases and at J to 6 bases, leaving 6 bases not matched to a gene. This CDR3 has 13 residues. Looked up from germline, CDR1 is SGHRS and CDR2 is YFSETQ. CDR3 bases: TGCGCCAGCAGCCCACGAACAGGGGATGGCTACACCTTC. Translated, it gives CASSPRTGDGYTF.

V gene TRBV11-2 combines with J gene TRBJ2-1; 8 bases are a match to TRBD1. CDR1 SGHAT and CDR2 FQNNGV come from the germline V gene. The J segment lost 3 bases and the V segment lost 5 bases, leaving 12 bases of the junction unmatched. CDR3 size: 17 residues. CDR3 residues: CASSKGQGDPFYNEQFF. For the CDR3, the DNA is TGTGCCAGCAGCAAAGGACAGGGTGACCCATTCTACAATGAGCAGTTCTTC.

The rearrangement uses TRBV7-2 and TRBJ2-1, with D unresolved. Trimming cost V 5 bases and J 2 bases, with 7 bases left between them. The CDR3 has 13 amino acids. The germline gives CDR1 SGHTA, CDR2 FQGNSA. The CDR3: CASSAGPYNEQFF. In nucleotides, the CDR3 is TGTGCCAGCAGCGCCGGTCCCTACAATGAGCAGTTCTTC.

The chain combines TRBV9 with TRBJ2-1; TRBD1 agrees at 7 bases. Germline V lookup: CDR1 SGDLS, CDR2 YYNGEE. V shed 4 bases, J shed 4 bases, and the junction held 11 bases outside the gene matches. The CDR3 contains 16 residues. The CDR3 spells CASSIGGQLLYNEQFF. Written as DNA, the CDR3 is TGTGCCAGCAGCATTGGGGGACAGCTCCTTTACAATGAGCAGTTCTTC.

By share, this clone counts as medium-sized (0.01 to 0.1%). The CDR3 sequence: CARGTGGASEAFF. Written as DNA, the CDR3 is TGTGCCAGGGGCACAGGGGGCGCATCTGAAGCTTTCTTT. The gene calls are TRBV2 and TRBJ1-1, with 9 nucleotides matching TRBD1. With 9 bases clipped from V and 6 bases from J, the junction kept 8 bases outside the gene matches. The CDR3 has 13 residues. In germline, CDR1 is SNHLY, CDR2 FYNNEI.

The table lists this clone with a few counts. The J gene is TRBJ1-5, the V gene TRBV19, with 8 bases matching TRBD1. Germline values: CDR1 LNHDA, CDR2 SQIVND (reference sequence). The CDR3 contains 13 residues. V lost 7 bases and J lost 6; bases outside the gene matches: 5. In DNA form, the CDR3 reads TGTGCCAGTACTGCAGGGGGCTTTCAGCCCCAGCATTTT. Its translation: CASTAGGFQPQHF. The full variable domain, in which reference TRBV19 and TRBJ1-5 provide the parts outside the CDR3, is DGGITQSPKYLFRKEGQNVTLSCEQNLNHDAMYWYRQDPGQGLRLIYYSQIVNDFQKGDIAEGYSVSREKKESFPLTVTSAQKNPTAFYLCASTAGGFQPQHFGDGTRLSIL.

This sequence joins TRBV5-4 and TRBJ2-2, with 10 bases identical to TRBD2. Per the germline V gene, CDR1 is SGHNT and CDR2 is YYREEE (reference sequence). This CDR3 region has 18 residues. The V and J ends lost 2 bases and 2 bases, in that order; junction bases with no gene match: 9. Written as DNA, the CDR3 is TGTGCCAGCAGCTTCGAACTAGCGGGGCTCACCAACACCGGGGAGCTGTTTTTT. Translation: CASSFELAGLTNTGELFF.

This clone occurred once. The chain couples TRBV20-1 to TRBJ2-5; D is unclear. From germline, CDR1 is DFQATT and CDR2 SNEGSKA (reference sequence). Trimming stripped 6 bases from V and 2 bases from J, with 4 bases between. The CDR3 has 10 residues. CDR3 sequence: CSAEQETQYF. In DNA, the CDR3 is TGCAGTGCCGAACAAGAGACCCAGTACTTC.

The CDR3 nucleotides read TGTGCCAGCAGCTTCCGGGACTCCAGCGTCGATGAGCAGTTCTTC. Amino acid sequence: CASSFRDSSVDEQFF. The J gene is TRBJ2-1, the V gene TRBV11-2; D is possibly TRBD2 (6 bases). Germline CDR1 SGHAT, CDR2 FQNNGV. CDR3 size: 15 residues. The V end was cut by 3 bases, the J end by 8 bases, with 17 bases between.

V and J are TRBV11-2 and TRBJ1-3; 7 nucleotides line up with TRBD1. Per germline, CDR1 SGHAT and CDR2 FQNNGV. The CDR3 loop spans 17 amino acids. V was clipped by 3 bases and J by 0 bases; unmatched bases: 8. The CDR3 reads CASSLDRPQTSGNTIYF. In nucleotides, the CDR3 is TGTGCCAGCAGCTTGGACAGGCCCCAAACCTCTGGAAACACCATATATTTT.

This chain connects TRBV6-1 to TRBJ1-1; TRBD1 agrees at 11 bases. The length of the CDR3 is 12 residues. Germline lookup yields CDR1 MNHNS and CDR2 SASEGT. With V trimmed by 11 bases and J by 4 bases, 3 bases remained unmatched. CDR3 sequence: CAGGTGGTEAFF. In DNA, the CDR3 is TGTGCCGGCGGGACAGGGGGCACTGAAGCTTTCTTT.

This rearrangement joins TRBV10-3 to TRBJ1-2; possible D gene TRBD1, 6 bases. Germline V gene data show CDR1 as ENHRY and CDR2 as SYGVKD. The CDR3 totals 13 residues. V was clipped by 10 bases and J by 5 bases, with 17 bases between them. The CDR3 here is CATRTDPSYGYTF. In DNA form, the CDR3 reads TGTGCCACCAGGACAGATCCCTCTTATGGCTACACCTTC.

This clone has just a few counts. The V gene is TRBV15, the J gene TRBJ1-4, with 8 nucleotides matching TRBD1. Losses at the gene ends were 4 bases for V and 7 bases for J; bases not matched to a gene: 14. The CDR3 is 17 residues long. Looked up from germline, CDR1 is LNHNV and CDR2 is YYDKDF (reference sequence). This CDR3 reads CATSTDREGPGGEKLFF. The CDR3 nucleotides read TGTGCCACCAGCACGGACAGGGAGGGACCGGGGGGTGAAAAACTGTTTTTT.

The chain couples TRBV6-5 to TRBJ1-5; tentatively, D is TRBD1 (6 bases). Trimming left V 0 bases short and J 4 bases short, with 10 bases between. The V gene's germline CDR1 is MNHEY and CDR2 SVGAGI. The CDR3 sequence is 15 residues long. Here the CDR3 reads CASSYSGTSNQPQHF. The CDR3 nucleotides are TGTGCCAGCAGTTACTCAGGGACATCGAATCAGCCCCAGCATTTT.

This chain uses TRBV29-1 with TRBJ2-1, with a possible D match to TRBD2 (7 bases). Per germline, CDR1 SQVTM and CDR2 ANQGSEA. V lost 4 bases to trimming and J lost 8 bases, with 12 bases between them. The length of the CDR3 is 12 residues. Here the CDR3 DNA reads TGCAGCGTTGCGGGGGGCTGGGATGAGCAGTTCTTC. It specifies CSVAGGWDEQFF.

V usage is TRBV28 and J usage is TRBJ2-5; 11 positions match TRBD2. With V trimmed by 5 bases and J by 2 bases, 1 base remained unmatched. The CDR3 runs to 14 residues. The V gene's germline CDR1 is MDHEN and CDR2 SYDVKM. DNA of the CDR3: TGTGCCAGCAGTATAGCGGGGGGGCAAGAGACCCAGTACTTC. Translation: CASSIAGGQETQYF.

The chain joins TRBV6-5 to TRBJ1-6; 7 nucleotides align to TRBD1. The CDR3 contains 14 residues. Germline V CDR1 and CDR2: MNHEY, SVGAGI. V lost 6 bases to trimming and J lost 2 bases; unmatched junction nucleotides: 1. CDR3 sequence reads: CASRGTAYNSPLHF. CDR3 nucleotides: TGTGCCAGCAGAGGGACAGCCTATAATTCACCCCTCCACTTT.